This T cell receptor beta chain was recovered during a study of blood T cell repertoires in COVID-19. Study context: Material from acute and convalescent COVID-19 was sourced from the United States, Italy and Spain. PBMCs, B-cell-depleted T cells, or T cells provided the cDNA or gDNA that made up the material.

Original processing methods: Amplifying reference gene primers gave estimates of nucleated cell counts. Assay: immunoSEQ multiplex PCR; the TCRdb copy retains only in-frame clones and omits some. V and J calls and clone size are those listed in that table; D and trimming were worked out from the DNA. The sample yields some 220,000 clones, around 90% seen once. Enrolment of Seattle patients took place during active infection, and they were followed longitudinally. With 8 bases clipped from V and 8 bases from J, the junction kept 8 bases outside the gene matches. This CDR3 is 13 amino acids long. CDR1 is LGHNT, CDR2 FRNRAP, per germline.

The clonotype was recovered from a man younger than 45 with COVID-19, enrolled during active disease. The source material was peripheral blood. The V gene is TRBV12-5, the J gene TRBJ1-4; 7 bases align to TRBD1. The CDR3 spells CASLGLGGEKLFF. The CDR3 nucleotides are TGTGCTAGTCTGGGGTTAGGGGGCGAAAAACTGTTTTTT. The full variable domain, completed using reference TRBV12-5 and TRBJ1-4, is DARVTQTPRHKVTEMGQEVTMRCQPILGHNTVFWYRQTMMQGLELLAYFRNRAPLDDSGMPKDRFSAEMPDATLATLKIQPSEPRDSAVYFCASLGLGGEKLFFGSGTQLSVL.